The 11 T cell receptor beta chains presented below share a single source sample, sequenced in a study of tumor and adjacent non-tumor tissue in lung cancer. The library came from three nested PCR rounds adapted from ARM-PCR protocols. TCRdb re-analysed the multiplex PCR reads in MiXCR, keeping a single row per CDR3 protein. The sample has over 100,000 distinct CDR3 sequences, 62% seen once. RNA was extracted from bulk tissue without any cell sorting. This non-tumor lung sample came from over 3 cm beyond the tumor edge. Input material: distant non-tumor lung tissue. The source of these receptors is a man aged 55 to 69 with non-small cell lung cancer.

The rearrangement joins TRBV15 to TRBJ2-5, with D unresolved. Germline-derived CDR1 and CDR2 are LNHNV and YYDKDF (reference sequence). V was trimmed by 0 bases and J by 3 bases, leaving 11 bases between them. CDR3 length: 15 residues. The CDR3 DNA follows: TGTGCCACCAGCAGAGATCTGGGGTCTGAAGAGACCCAGTACTTC. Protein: CATSRDLGSEETQYF.

The CDR3 DNA sequence: TGCGCCAGCAGCTTCCGACAGGGTAGGCAGCCCCAGCATTTT. It encodes CASSFRQGRQPQHF. This chain uses TRBV4-1 with TRBJ1-5; 7 bases agree with TRBD1. J was trimmed by 7 bases and V by 5 bases; bases with no gene match: 8. The CDR3 is made up of 14 amino acids. Germline V CDR1 and CDR2: MGHRA, YSYEKL.

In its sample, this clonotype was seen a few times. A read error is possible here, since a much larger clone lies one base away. The CDR3 bases are TGTGCCAGCAGTTATGGGGGACAAAACACCGGGGAGCTGCTTTTT. It codes for CASSYGGQNTGELLF. The chain employs TRBV6-6 and TRBJ2-2; the D gene is possibly TRBD1 (6 bases). Per the germline V gene, CDR1 is MNHNY and CDR2 is SVGAGI (reference sequence). This CDR3 region has 15 residues.

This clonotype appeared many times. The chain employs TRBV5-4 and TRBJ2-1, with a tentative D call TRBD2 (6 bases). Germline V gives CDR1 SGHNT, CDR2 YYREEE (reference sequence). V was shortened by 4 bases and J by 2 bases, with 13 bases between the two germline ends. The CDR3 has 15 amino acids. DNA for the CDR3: TGTGCCAGCAGCGCCGGGACTCCCACCTACAATGAGCAGTTCTTC. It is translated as CASSAGTPTYNEQFF.

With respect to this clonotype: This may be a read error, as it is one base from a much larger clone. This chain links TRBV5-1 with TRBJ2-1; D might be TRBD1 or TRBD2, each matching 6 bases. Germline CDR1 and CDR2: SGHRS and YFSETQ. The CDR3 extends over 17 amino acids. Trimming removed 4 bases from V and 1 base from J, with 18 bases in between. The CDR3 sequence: CASSPSWGAGSYNEQFF. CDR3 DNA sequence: TGCGCCAGCAGCCCTAGCTGGGGGGCCGGTTCCTACAATGAGCAGTTCTTC.

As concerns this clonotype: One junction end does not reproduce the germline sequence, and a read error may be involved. CDR3 sequence (DNA): TGTGCCAGCTGCCAAGCGCAGGCTAGCGGATCGTTAGCTGAAAACACTCAGTACTTC. Translation: CASCQAQASGSLAENTQYF. The genes are TRBV4-2 and TRBJ2-4; 7 bases map to TRBD2. The CDR3 is 19 amino acids. Germline V gives CDR1 LGHNA, CDR2 YNFKEQ.

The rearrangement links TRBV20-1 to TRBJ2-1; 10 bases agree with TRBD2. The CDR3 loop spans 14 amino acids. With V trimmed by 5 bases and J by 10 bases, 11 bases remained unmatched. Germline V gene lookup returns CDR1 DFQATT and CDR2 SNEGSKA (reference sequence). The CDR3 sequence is CSASGTSESQEQFF. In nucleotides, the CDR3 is TGCAGTGCTTCCGGGACTAGCGAGAGTCAGGAGCAGTTCTTC.

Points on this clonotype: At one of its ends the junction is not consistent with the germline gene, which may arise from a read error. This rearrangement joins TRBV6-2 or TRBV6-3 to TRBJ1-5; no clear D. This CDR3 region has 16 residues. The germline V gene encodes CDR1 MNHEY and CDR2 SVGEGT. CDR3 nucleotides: TGTGCCAGCAGCTACTCGTCGGTCACAGAGCAGAAGCCCCAGCATTTT. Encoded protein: CASSYSSVTEQKPQHF.

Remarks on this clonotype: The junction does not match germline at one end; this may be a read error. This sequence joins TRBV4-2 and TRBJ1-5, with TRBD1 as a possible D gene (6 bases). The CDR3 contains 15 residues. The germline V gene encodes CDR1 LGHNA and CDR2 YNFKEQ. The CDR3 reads CASSQVQGPYQPQHF. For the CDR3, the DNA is TGTGCCAGCAGCCAAGTACAGGGTCCGTATCAGCCCCAACATTTT.

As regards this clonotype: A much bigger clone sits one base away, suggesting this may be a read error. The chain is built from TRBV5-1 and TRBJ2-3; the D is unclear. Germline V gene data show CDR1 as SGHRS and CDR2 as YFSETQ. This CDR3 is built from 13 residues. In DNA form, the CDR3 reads TGCGCCAGCACCTTGGTGGGAACAGATACGCAGTATTTT. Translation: CASTLVGTDTQYF.

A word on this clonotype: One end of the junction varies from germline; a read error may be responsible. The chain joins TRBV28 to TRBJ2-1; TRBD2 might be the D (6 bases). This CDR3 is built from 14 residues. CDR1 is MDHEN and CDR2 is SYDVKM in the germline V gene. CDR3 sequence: CATSPLGSGNEQFF. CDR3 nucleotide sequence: TGTGCCACCAGTCCATTGGGTAGCGGAAATGAGCAGTTCTTC.